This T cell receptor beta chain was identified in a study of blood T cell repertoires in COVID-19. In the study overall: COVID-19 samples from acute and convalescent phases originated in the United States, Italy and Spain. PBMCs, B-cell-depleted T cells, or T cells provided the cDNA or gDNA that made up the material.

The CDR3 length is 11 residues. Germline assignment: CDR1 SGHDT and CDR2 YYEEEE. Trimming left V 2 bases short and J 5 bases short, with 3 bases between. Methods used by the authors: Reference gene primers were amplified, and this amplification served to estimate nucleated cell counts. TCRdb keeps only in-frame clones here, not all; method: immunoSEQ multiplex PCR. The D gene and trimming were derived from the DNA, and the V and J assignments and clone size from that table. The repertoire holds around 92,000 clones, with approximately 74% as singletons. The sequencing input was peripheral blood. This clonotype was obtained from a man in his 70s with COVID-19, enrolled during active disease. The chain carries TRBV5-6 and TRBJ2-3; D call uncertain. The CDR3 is CASSFRDTQYF. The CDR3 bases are TGTGCCAGCAGCTTCCGAGATACGCAGTATTTT.